This TCR beta chain was sequenced for a study of OX40 agonist ivuxolimab in advanced cancers. Study-level background: Patients receiving dose escalation had hepatocellular carcinoma, melanoma, renal cell or head and neck cancer. Three dose-escalation patients had partial responses: one with hepatocellular carcinoma and two with cutaneous melanoma. Study outcomes and limitations: Partial responders dosed at 0.1-3.0 mg/kg displayed clonal expansion ranking among the lowest. Dose levels from 0.1 to 3.0 mg/kg saw CD4+ and CD8+ blood T cells expand clonally by week 6.

Method: immunoSEQ multiplex PCR; TCRdb's copy keeps in-frame clones and lacks some. This table has 35,000 to 40,000 clones, less than 85% appearing once. Notes on this clone: Its matching antigen is unknown.

Sample: CD4+ or CD8+ T cells sorted from blood, taken in a trial of the OX40 agonist ivuxolimab. The TCR comes from an adult with an advanced solid tumor such as melanoma, head and neck, liver or kidney cancer.

CDR3 sequence (DNA): TGTGCCAGCAGTTACTCGAAAAGCGGATACACTGAAGCTTTCTTT. Translated: CASSYSKSGYTEAFF. V and J are TRBV6-6 and TRBJ1-1; D is unclear. Germline CDR1 and CDR2: MNHNY and SVGAGI (reference sequence). This CDR3 is built from 15 residues. Trimming shortened V by 0 bases and J by 3 bases, and 11 bases separated the two germline ends.